The 21 T cell receptor beta chains below come from one sample, sequenced in a study of T-cell reconstitution after alpha-beta-depleted transplantation in children. Unique molecular identifiers were incorporated when the TCRbeta library was constructed. One entry per CDR3 protein, called by TCRdb with MiXCR from the PCR reads. The sample lists hundreds of thousands of distinct CDR3 sequences; approximately 20% were seen once. Here the sequenced sample was PBMCs from the stem cell graft donor, taken from the stem cell graft. The receptors come from a human donor who donated a stem cell graft to a child with acute lymphoblastic leukemia.

A few counts support this clonotype. The V gene is TRBV5-5, the J gene TRBJ2-7; D is undetermined. This CDR3 has 15 residues. CDR1 and CDR2 from the germline V gene are SGHKS and YYEKEE (reference sequence). Trimming stripped 0 bases from V and 3 bases from J, with 13 bases between. Here the CDR3 reads CASSLEFAVGYEQYF. In nucleotides, the CDR3 is TGTGCCAGCAGCTTGGAATTCGCAGTTGGCTACGAGCAGTACTTC.

This chain links TRBV7-9 with TRBJ1-2; 10 bases agree with TRBD1. Trimming took 3 bases from V and 4 from J; bases not matched to a gene: 8. The CDR3 consists of 16 residues. Germline lookup yields CDR1 SEHNR and CDR2 FQNEAQ (reference sequence). CDR3 bases: TGTGCCAGCAGCTTCCCGGGACAGGGGATGGGCTATGGCTACACCTTC. It yields the protein CASSFPGQGMGYGYTF.

This clonotype was recorded many times. The gene calls are TRBV18 and TRBJ2-2; the D call may be TRBD1 or TRBD2 (5 bases each). The germline V gene encodes CDR1 KGHSH and CDR2 LQKENI. The CDR3 covers 15 residues. The germline V and J ends were trimmed by 5 bases and 0 bases, with 10 bases remaining between them. The chain's CDR3 is CASSGTATNTGELFF. DNA for the CDR3: TGTGCCAGCTCAGGGACCGCGACGAACACCGGGGAGCTGTTTTTT.

A few counts support this clonotype. The genes are TRBV5-1 and TRBJ2-7; 14 bases line up with TRBD2. Unmatched junction bases numbered 7, after V lost 4 bases and J lost 4 bases. The CDR3 extends over 16 amino acids. Germline CDR1 SGHRS, CDR2 YFSETQ. The CDR3 protein is CASSPGLAGVVYEQYF. CDR3 sequence (DNA): TGCGCCAGCAGCCCGGGACTAGCGGGAGTTGTGTACGAGCAGTACTTC.

CDR3 nucleotides: TGTGCCACCAGTGATAGATGGGGTGGTGAGCAGTTCTTC. Encoded protein: CATSDRWGGEQFF. V gene TRBV24-1 combines with J gene TRBJ2-1; D ambiguous. Germline CDR1 KGHDR, CDR2 SFDVKD. V lost 3 bases and J 9 bases, leaving 11 bases between the germline ends. This CDR3 region has 13 residues.

This clonotype was seen only a few times. The chain combines TRBV27 with TRBJ1-6; a possible D gene is TRBD1 (5 bases). This CDR3 is 12 amino acids long. Germline V gene data show CDR1 as MNHEY and CDR2 as SMNVEV (reference sequence). CDR3 residues: CATGWDSFRLHF. Written as DNA, the CDR3 is TGTGCGACCGGCTGGGACTCCTTTCGCCTCCACTTT.

This chain links TRBV6-1 with TRBJ2-5, with a weak D call TRBD2 (6 bases). Germline lookup yields CDR1 MNHNS and CDR2 SASEGT. With 4 bases removed from V and 1 base from J, the gap between germline ends came to 19 bases. The CDR3 extends over 17 amino acids. The CDR3 coding sequence is TGTGCCAGCAGTGCTTTTCCAACTTCTAGCGCCCAAGAGACCCAGTACTTC. Translation: CASSAFPTSSAQETQYF.

The genes are TRBV6-1 and TRBJ2-1, with TRBD2 identical over 9 bases. Trimming at V came to 7 bases and at J to 6 bases, leaving 10 bases not matched to a gene. From germline, CDR1 is MNHNS and CDR2 SASEGT. The CDR3 covers 15 residues. CDR3 in amino acids: CASTKGSGRANEQFF. The DNA for the CDR3 is TGTGCCAGCACAAAGGGTAGCGGGAGAGCCAATGAGCAGTTCTTC.

This clonotype occurred a few times. The chain couples TRBV29-1 to TRBJ2-7, with D possibly matching TRBD2 (5 bases). Deletions cut 3 bases from V and 3 bases from J, with 12 bases between. This CDR3 comprises 13 residues. Germline values: CDR1 SQVTM, CDR2 ANQGSEA. The CDR3 DNA follows: TGCAGCGTTGAGGGAGAAGGGCTCTACGAGCAGTACTTC. This codes for CSVEGEGLYEQYF.

This clonotype was seen a handful of times. The gene calls are TRBV12-3 or TRBV12-4 and TRBJ2-1, with a weak D call TRBD2 (6 bases). Trimming removed 6 bases at V and 7 bases at J, with 19 bases between. The CDR3 is 15 residues long. The CDR3, as DNA: TGTGCCAGCAGCCCCTTGACTAGTTTTACTAATGAGCAGTTCTTC. Translated, it gives CASSPLTSFTNEQFF.

The chain carries TRBV20-1 and TRBJ2-7, with D unclear. V was shortened by 6 bases and J by 9 bases, with 18 bases between the two germline ends. Germline V gene sequence: CDR1 DFQATT, CDR2 SNEGSKA (reference sequence). The length of the CDR3 is 12 residues. CDR3 sequence reads: CSAHSELGGQYF. The CDR3 nucleotides are TGCAGTGCCCACTCCGAACTCGGCGGGCAGTACTTC.

The chain joins TRBV10-3 to TRBJ2-3; 7 nucleotides align to TRBD2. The germline CDR1 and CDR2 sequences are ENHRY and SYGVKD. After removal of 5 bases from V and 8 bases from J, the junction contained 13 bases not matched to a gene. This CDR3 region has 15 residues. CDR3 sequence reads: CAISLGLVGAGTQYF. CDR3 coding DNA: TGTGCCATCAGTCTCGGACTAGTTGGGGCTGGTACGCAGTATTTT.

The chain couples TRBV5-1 to TRBJ1-1; no clear D gene. The CDR3 is 16 amino acids. CDR1 is SGHRS, CDR2 YFSETQ, per germline. Trimming stripped 0 bases from V and 2 bases from J, with 14 bases between. The CDR3 DNA reads TGCGCCAGCAGCTTGGACAACTGGGAACTAAACACTGAAGCTTTCTTT. Its translation is CASSLDNWELNTEAFF.

This chain joins TRBV11-1 and TRBJ2-3, with no clear D. The CDR3 length is 16 residues. Per germline, CDR1 SGHAT and CDR2 FQDESV (reference sequence). The V and J ends lost 5 bases and 4 bases respectively, with 19 bases between them. CDR3 sequence: CASSPWAGGSPDTQYF. The CDR3 coding sequence is TGTGCCAGCAGCCCATGGGCAGGCGGCAGCCCAGATACGCAGTATTTT.

The CDR3 here is CAISESSGRTGELFF. CDR3 in DNA: TGTGCCATCAGTGAGTCCAGCGGGAGAACCGGGGAGCTGTTTTTT. This chain joins TRBV10-3 and TRBJ2-2; 8 nucleotides line up with TRBD2. Trimming cost V 0 bases and J 5 bases; bases outside gene matches: 2. This CDR3 has 15 residues. Per the germline V gene, CDR1 is ENHRY and CDR2 is SYGVKD.

The V gene is TRBV25-1, the J gene TRBJ2-5, with TRBD2 matching over 13 bases. V shed 8 bases and J 5 bases; nucleotides not matched to a gene: 5. CDR1 MGHDK and CDR2 SYGVNS come from the germline V gene. The CDR3 covers 14 residues. The CDR3 protein is CASGKTSGRETQYF. As DNA, the CDR3 is TGTGCCAGCGGAAAGACTAGCGGGAGGGAGACCCAGTACTTC.

This clonotype was observed a few times. The chain joins TRBV15 to TRBJ2-1; 9 nucleotides line up with TRBD2. V lost 6 bases to trimming and J lost 5 bases; unmatched junction nucleotides: 5. CDR3 length: 14 amino acids. Germline CDR1 reads LNHNV; CDR2 reads YYDKDF (reference sequence). The CDR3 bases are TGTGCCACCAGAGACGAGCGGGGGGACAATGAGCAGTTCTTC. Translated: CATRDERGDNEQFF.

Many counts were recorded for this clonotype. As DNA, the CDR3 is TGTGCCAGCAGTTTGACGCTCTCACCCTACGAGCAGTACTTC. Translating it yields CASSLTLSPYEQYF. This chain links TRBV12-3 or TRBV12-4 with TRBJ2-7; D remains unclear. This CDR3 has 14 residues. Trimming took off 3 bases at V and 2 bases at J, with 11 bases between the two ends.

This clonotype was seen a handful of times. V usage is TRBV6-2 or TRBV6-3 and J usage is TRBJ2-2; a possible D gene is TRBD2 (5 bases). Germline values: CDR1 MNHEY, CDR2 SVGEGT. The CDR3 extends over 20 amino acids. Between the trimmed V and J ends, which lost 7 bases and 2 bases, there was a span of 29 bases. In DNA form, the CDR3 reads TGTGCCAGCACCCATAGGACTCTTACTTATGGGATGGGTAACACCGGGGAGCTGTTTTTT. Translation: CASTHRTLTYGMGNTGELFF.

In this sample, this clonotype turned up a few times. The rearrangement links TRBV20-1 to TRBJ2-2, with D possibly matching TRBD1 (6 bases). V lost 6 bases, J lost 7 bases, and 15 bases lay in between. Germline values: CDR1 DFQATT, CDR2 SNEGSKA (reference sequence). CDR3 length equals 13 residues. CDR3 sequence: CSASGQLGGELFF. The CDR3 DNA reads TGCAGTGCCTCCGGACAGCTCGGCGGGGAGCTGTTTTTT.

The rearrangement uses TRBV20-1 and TRBJ2-2, with TRBD2 matching 8 bases. CDR3 size: 14 residues. V lost 4 bases and J lost 4; bases outside the gene matches: 5. The germline V gene encodes CDR1 DFQATT and CDR2 SNEGSKA (reference sequence). CDR3 amino acids: CSATSGSTTGELFF. CDR3 sequence (DNA): TGCAGTGCTACTAGCGGGTCGACCACCGGGGAGCTGTTTTTT.